A selection of T cell receptor beta chains follows, all from one sample in a study of radiation and T cells in renal cell carcinoma. Some clones are missing from TCRdb's copy, which holds only in-frame ones; the method was immunoSEQ multiplex PCR. The sample records approximately 120,000 clones, about four fifths being singletons. This sample comprised blood, obtained from a patient whose treatment included radiotherapy and nephrectomy. These TCRs come from a woman aged 60-75 years with renal cell carcinoma. Both conserved end residues are part of each CDR3. A D gene is named only where the DNA matches it firmly. Part of the rows lack a size; the others show once, few, many or a class for expanded clones.

. | once | TRBJ1-2 | TRBV5-1 | TGCGCCAGCAGCTTGGACGTCCGGAACTATGGCTACACCTTC | CASSLDVRNYGYTF
. | . | TRBJ2-1 | TRBV9 | TGTGCCAGCAGCCCCCGTGGGCGGGGAACCTACAATGAGCAGTTCTTC | CASSPRGRGTYNEQFF
. | . | TRBJ2-1 | TRBV6-4 | TGTGCCAGCAGTGAGGCAGGCTACTACAATGAGCAGTTCTTC | CASSEAGYYNEQFF
. | . | TRBJ1-2 | TRBV6-5 | TGTGCCAGCAGTTTGGGCGGACCTAACTATGGCTACACCTTC | CASSLGGPNYGYTF
. | . | TRBJ1-4 | TRBV2 | TGTGCCAGCAGTGAAGGACAGGTTAATGAAAAACTGTTTTTT | CASSEGQVNEKLFF
. | once | TRBJ1-5 | TRBV19 | TGTGCCAGTAGTAATACCCCTCAGCTTGCCGACTATAGCAATCAGCCCCAGCATTTT | CASSNTPQLADYSNQPQHF
. | . | TRBJ1-2 | TRBV9 | TGTGCCAGCAGCGCTTCTGGGGCAGCTAACTATGGCTACACCTTC | CASSASGAANYGYTF
. | once | TRBJ2-3 | TRBV5-4 | TGTGCCAGCAGCAGGGACAGCACAGATACGCAGTATTTT | CASSRDSTDTQYF
TRBD1 | . | TRBJ1-5 | TRBV18 | TGTGCCAGCTCACCGGGGACAGGGGGTGACCAGCCCCAGCATTTT | CASSPGTGGDQPQHF
TRBD1 | . | TRBJ1-2 | TRBV6-5 | TGTGCCAGCAGTTACTCATGGACCGGGACAGGGCACGGCTACACCTTC | CASSYSWTGTGHGYTF
TRBD1 | once | TRBJ1-4 | TRBV5-1 | TGCGCCAGCAGCGCCAAGGGGGCTCATAATGAAAAACTGTTTTTT | CASSAKGAHNEKLFF
. | . | TRBJ1-2 | TRBV7-9 | TGTGCCAGCAGCCCCAACTTGATTTATGGCTACACCTTC | CASSPNLIYGYTF
. | . | TRBJ1-2 | TRBV9 | TGTGCCAGCAGCTTTACAGGGAATTGGGATGGCTACACCTTC | CASSFTGNWDGYTF
TRBD1 | once | TRBJ2-5 | TRBV6-6 | TGTGCCAGCAGTTACCAGGGGGAAGAGACCCAGTACTTC | CASSYQGEETQYF
TRBD2 | . | TRBJ2-1 | TRBV6-6 | TGTGCCAGCAGTCCCTATATAGCGGGAATCAACCTTGAGCAGTTCTTC | CASSPYIAGINLEQFF
. | . | TRBJ1-1 | TRBV5-1 | TGCGCCAGCTGCTACGGGGGAGGGGGAATGAACACTGAAGCTTTCTTT | CASCYGGGGMNTEAFF
. | . | TRBJ2-5 | TRBV7-3 | TGTGCCAGCAGCTTAAGGCGGGACCCCCGGGAGACCCAGTACTTC | CASSLRRDPRETQYF
TRBD2 | . | TRBJ2-3 | TRBV5-1 | TGCGCCAGCAGCTTGGCGGGGACTAGCGGGAGTGGTGATACGCAGTATTTT | CASSLAGTSGSGDTQYF
. | . | TRBJ1-5 | TRBV28 | TGTGCCAGCAGCTCAACGATACGAAGACGGGTTTATAGCAATCAGCCCCAGCATTTT | CASSSTIRRRVYSNQPQHF
. | . | TRBJ1-2 | TRBV9 | TGTGCCAGCAGCTACGGGGTAGCTAACTATGGCTACACCTTC | CASSYGVANYGYTF
. | . | TRBJ1-2 | TRBV7-9 | TGTGCCAGCAGCTTAACGGGGACTTCAGGAGCGGGCTACACCTTC | CASSLTGTSGAGYTF
TRBD2 | . | TRBJ2-7 | TRBV7-2 | TGTGCCAGCAGCTTAGTGATCGGGGGGGCCTCCATTGAATACGAGCAGTACTTC | CASSLVIGGASIEYEQYF
. | . | TRBJ1-5 | TRBV23-1 | TGCGCCAGCAGTCAATCGGAAGTCCCAGGGGTAGACGGGTATAGCAATCAGCCCCAGCATTTT | CASSQSEVPGVDGYSNQPQHF